Listed here is a single T cell receptor (beta chain). Its specificity is not known. PCR was performed using 60 Vbeta and 13 Jbeta primers. Assay: immunoSEQ multiplex PCR; the TCRdb copy retains only in-frame clones and omits some. This sample's table reports some 21,000 clones. These data belong to a study of cytomegalovirus exposure and HLA in healthy donors. Turning to the study itself: Of 398 genotyped donors, around 76% clustered with self-reported Caucasian donors.

Germline-derived CDR1 and CDR2 are SGHRS and YFSETQ. V lost 0 bases and J lost 4, with 7 bases in between. The CDR3 runs 13 residues. Study results and limitations: An Asian-associated ancestry cluster reportedly showed fewer N-insertions than the roughly 700-donor mean in a later analysis.

This chain connects TRBV5-1 to TRBJ1-2; D is perhaps TRBD1 (5 bases). Sequencing was carried out using PBMCs. The sequence was obtained from a man aged 55 to 70 in good health and CMV-seropositive. This CDR3 is CASSLEGLYGYTF. The CDR3 DNA reads TGCGCCAGCAGCTTGGAGGGGCTCTATGGCTACACCTTC.